This T cell receptor beta chain was profiled in a study of T cells in Graves' hyperthyroidism and ophthalmopathy. Across the study: Peripheral blood samples were taken at initial diagnosis, prior to any treatment.

It was RNA transcripts that yielded the amplified TCR beta CDR3 regions. First-round RT-PCR with HTBI primers amplified the TCR CDR3 region. TCRdb re-called the multiplex PCR reads with MiXCR, one entry per CDR3 protein. The sample includes 600,000 to 900,000 distinct CDR3 sequences, over 15% seen only once; the top ten take roughly 8%. Each diagnosis drew on symptoms, thyroxine, TRAb, thyroid ultrasound and orbital computed tomography findings. There are 15 residues in the CDR3. Germline lookup yields CDR1 SQVTM and CDR2 ANQGSEA. Trimming cost V 3 bases and J 6 bases; bases outside gene matches: 6. The rearrangement joins TRBV29-1 to TRBJ2-1; TRBD1 agrees at 12 bases. The clonotype originates from a man aged 18 to 30 with Graves' hyperthyroidism. Material: blood. Written as DNA, the CDR3 is TGCAGCGTTGATGGTTGGGACAGGGGGCTCAATGAGCAGTTCTTC. It yields the protein CSVDGWDRGLNEQFF.